The 19 T cell receptor beta chains listed next were all sequenced from one sample in a study of T cell changes during pregnancy in multiple sclerosis. The method was immunoSEQ multiplex PCR; TCRdb's version includes in-frame clones alone and lacks a portion of them. The sample includes approximately 83,000 clones, about 94% of them seen just once. The sample in question was peripheral blood, obtained in the third trimester of pregnancy. These receptors were taken from a female donor with multiple sclerosis, enrolled in a pregnancy study.

The rearrangement links TRBV6-6 to TRBJ2-5, with TRBD2 identical over 10 bases. V trimming: 6 bases; J trimming: 5 bases; junction bases outside the gene matches: 9. The CDR3 runs 15 residues. In germline, CDR1 is MNHNY, CDR2 SVGAGI (reference sequence). CDR3 bases: TGTGCCAGCAGAGACCTAGCGGGAGCTCGGGAGACCCAGTACTTC. It encodes CASRDLAGARETQYF.

The V gene is TRBV18, the J gene TRBJ2-3; possibly TRBD1 for D (6 bases). The V gene lost 5 bases and the J gene lost 6 bases, with 9 bases spanning the gap. Germline V gene lookup returns CDR1 KGHSH and CDR2 LQKENI. The CDR3 covers 12 residues. This CDR3 reads CASSVQGDTQYF. For the CDR3, the DNA is TGTGCCAGCTCAGTGCAGGGGGATACGCAGTATTTT. The variable domain in full, completed from reference TRBV18 and TRBJ2-3, reads NAGVMQNPRHLVRRRGQEARLRCSPMKGHSHVYWYRQLPEEGLKFMVYLQKENIIDESGMPKERFSAEFPKEGPSILRIQQVVRGDSAAYFCASSVQGDTQYFGPGTRLTVL.

The gene calls are TRBV29-1 and TRBJ2-1, with 7 bases aligning to TRBD2. This CDR3 spans 13 amino acids. Germline lookup yields CDR1 SQVTM and CDR2 ANQGSEA. V shed 3 bases and J 15 bases; nucleotides not matched to a gene: 14. Written as DNA, the CDR3 is TGCAGCGTTGAGGGTCTATTACCGGGACTATCGTTCTTC. Its protein product is CSVEGLLPGLSFF.

The chain uses TRBV7-9 and TRBJ1-2; D unclear. Germline CDR1 SEHNR, CDR2 FQNEAQ (reference sequence). The CDR3 length is 15 residues. V lost 0 bases to trimming and J lost 4 bases, with 12 bases between them. This chain's CDR3 is CASSLAGGQIYGYTF. The CDR3 DNA reads TGTGCCAGCAGCTTAGCTGGAGGCCAGATCTATGGCTACACCTTC.

This chain links TRBV7-2 with TRBJ2-1, with 12 bases lining up with TRBD2. The CDR3 is 18 amino acids. CDR1 SGHTA and CDR2 FQGNSA come from the germline V gene. Germline trimming cut 3 bases from V and 0 bases from J; bases unmatched to any gene: 6. The CDR3 DNA reads as TGTGCCAGCAGCTTGGGGACTAGCGGGCCTAGCTCCTACAATGAGCAGTTCTTC. This gives the protein CASSLGTSGPSSYNEQFF.

This chain uses TRBV20-1 with TRBJ2-5; D may be TRBD2 (5 bases). Trimming pared 6 bases from V and 5 bases from J, leaving 7 bases between. The CDR3 runs to 10 residues. Germline V gene data show CDR1 as DFQATT and CDR2 as SNEGSKA (reference sequence). Here the CDR3 DNA reads TGCAGTGCCAGGAGGGAGACCCAGTACTTC. Amino acids: CSARRETQYF.

The J gene is TRBJ2-3, the V gene TRBV28; possibly TRBD2 for D (6 bases). Per germline, CDR1 MDHEN and CDR2 SYDVKM. The CDR3 runs 13 residues. Trimming took off 3 bases at V and 5 bases at J, with 9 bases between the two ends. The CDR3 DNA is TGTGCCAGCAGTTTGGCGGGGATAGATACGCAGTATTTT. This sequence encodes CASSLAGIDTQYF.

The genes are TRBV27 and TRBJ1-2; 8 bases match TRBD1. The CDR3 runs 13 residues. Germline-derived CDR1 and CDR2 are MNHEY and SMNVEV (reference sequence). V lost 3 bases to trimming and J lost 8 bases; unmatched junction nucleotides: 5. CDR3 in DNA: TGTGCCAGCAGTTTTCAGGGGGCGGGGGGCTACACCTTC. It yields the protein CASSFQGAGGYTF.

The chain uses TRBV28 and TRBJ2-5, with 8 nucleotides matching TRBD2. CDR1 MDHEN and CDR2 SYDVKM come from the germline V gene. J lost 2 bases, V lost 6 bases, and 14 bases had no gene match. This CDR3 has 17 residues. CDR3 region: CASSLLGTTSAQETQYF. CDR3 bases: TGTGCCAGCAGCCTACTGGGGACGACTAGCGCGCAAGAGACCCAGTACTTC.

The chain joins TRBV13 to TRBJ2-7; 7 bases map to TRBD2. J was trimmed by 2 bases and V by 4 bases; bases with no gene match: 5. Germline V gives CDR1 PRHDT, CDR2 FYEKMQ (reference sequence). The CDR3 contains 14 residues. CDR3 in amino acids: CASSSLTSPYEQYF. In nucleotides, the CDR3 is TGTGCCAGCAGCTCCCTGACTAGCCCCTACGAGCAGTACTTC.

V usage is TRBV9 and J usage is TRBJ2-7; TRBD2 is a possible D gene (5 bases). V was trimmed by 4 bases and J by 0 bases, leaving 11 bases between them. The CDR3 has 14 residues. Per germline, CDR1 SGDLS and CDR2 YYNGEE. The CDR3: CASSLSDYSYEQYF. Written as DNA, the CDR3 is TGTGCCAGCAGCCTAAGTGACTACTCCTACGAGCAGTACTTC.

The V call is TRBV29-1, the J call TRBJ1-2, with TRBD1 as a possible D gene (5 bases). The CDR3 loop spans 12 amino acids. Germline loops: CDR1 SQVTM, CDR2 ANQGSEA. With 6 bases removed from V and 8 bases from J, the gap between germline ends came to 16 bases. The DNA of the CDR3 is TGCAGCGTATGGGGAGGGGAAAGCGGCTACACCTTC. This gives the protein CSVWGGESGYTF. The whole variable domain, filled in from reference TRBV29-1 and TRBJ1-2, reads SAVISQKPSRDICQRGTSLTIQCQVDSQVTMMFWYRQQPGQSLTLIATANQGSEATYESGFVIDKFPISRPNLTFSTLTVSNMSPEDSSIYLCSVWGGESGYTFGSGTRLTVV.

The chain couples TRBV29-1 to TRBJ2-5; D unresolved. This CDR3 comprises 10 residues. Germline lookup yields CDR1 SQVTM and CDR2 ANQGSEA. The ends were cut back, 7 bases at V and 2 bases at J, with 5 bases in the middle. The CDR3 DNA sequence: TGCAGCGGCGGTCAAGAGACCCAGTACTTC. Amino acid sequence: CSGGQETQYF.

The rearrangement joins TRBV2 to TRBJ1-1, with unresolved D. The length of the CDR3 is 13 residues. The V and J ends lost 2 bases and 3 bases respectively, with 7 bases between them. Germline values: CDR1 SNHLY, CDR2 FYNNEI. The CDR3 loop reads CASSENGDTEAFF. CDR3 nucleotides: TGTGCCAGCAGTGAAAACGGAGACACTGAAGCTTTCTTT.

The chain carries TRBV19 and TRBJ1-5, with a possible D match to TRBD1 (6 bases). This CDR3 has 11 residues. Germline V gene data show CDR1 as LNHDA and CDR2 as SQIVND (reference sequence). Deletions cut 8 bases from V and 8 bases from J, with 10 bases between. CDR3 amino acids: CASYKGEPQHF. Written as DNA, the CDR3 is TGTGCCAGTTATAAGGGGGAGCCCCAGCATTTT.

V and J are TRBV18 and TRBJ1-1, with TRBD1 as a possible D gene (6 bases). V lost 4 bases and J lost 5, with 20 bases in between. The CDR3 is 16 residues long. Looked up from germline, CDR1 is KGHSH and CDR2 is LQKENI. The CDR3 nucleotides read TGTGCCAGCTCACTGGGCCTCGGGGGGCCTGGTACTGAAGCTTTCTTT. Its translation: CASSLGLGGPGTEAFF. The full variable domain, its missing parts supplied by reference TRBV18 and TRBJ1-1, is NAGVMQNPRHLVRRRGQEARLRCSPMKGHSHVYWYRQLPEEGLKFMVYLQKENIIDESGMPKERFSAEFPKEGPSILRIQQVVRGDSAAYFCASSLGLGGPGTEAFFGQGTRLTVV.

The V call is TRBV7-9, the J call TRBJ1-1, with D unresolved. V was cut by 4 bases and J by 11 bases, with 17 bases left in between. The CDR3 spans 13 residues. Germline assignment: CDR1 SEHNR and CDR2 FQNEAQ (reference sequence). CDR3 region: CASSSRSGLGAFF. CDR3 in DNA: TGTGCCAGCAGCTCCCGAAGTGGCCTCGGGGCTTTCTTT.

Relative to its sample, this clone is large. The V and J genes are TRBV19 and TRBJ1-5; D call uncertain. The CDR3 runs 16 residues. V lost 5 bases, J lost 0 bases, and 14 bases lay in between. Germline CDR1 is LNHDA and CDR2 is SQIVND (reference sequence). The DNA of the CDR3 is TGTGCCAGTAGTCAATCGTCGGGTTATAGCAATCAGCCCCAGCATTTT. This encodes CASSQSSGYSNQPQHF. The full variable domain, rest sourced from reference TRBV19 and TRBJ1-5, is DGGITQSPKYLFRKEGQNVTLSCEQNLNHDAMYWYRQDPGQGLRLIYYSQIVNDFQKGDIAEGYSVSREKKESFPLTVTSAQKNPTAFYLCASSQSSGYSNQPQHFGDGTRLSIL.

This chain joins TRBV6-6 and TRBJ1-1, with a possible D match to TRBD1 (6 bases). Germline V gene sequence: CDR1 MNHNY, CDR2 SVGAGI (reference sequence). This CDR3 region has 13 residues. V dropped 6 bases and J dropped 6 bases, with 14 bases sitting between them. The DNA of the CDR3 is TGTGCCAGCAGATTCCAGGGGTTAGCTGAAGCTTTCTTT. It is translated as CASRFQGLAEAFF.